This T cell receptor beta chain was documented in a study of shared clonotypes between healthy human individuals. Study overall: Three CD4 naive, three CD4 memory, two CD8 naive and one CD8 memory plate were used per donor. Regarding the study as a whole: Naive subsets generally exceeded memory subsets in estimated richness. Among non-shared clonotypes, generation probabilities were lower than among those shared by all four donors.

Naive-designated CD8 cells lacked CD45RO, were positively enriched for CCR7, and omitted terminally differentiated effector memory CD45RA+ cells. The table came from immunoSEQ multiplex PCR; TCRdb's copy has only in-frame clones and leaves some out. The table shows about 1,800,000 clones, with approximately 94% occurring only once. This CDR3 has 12 residues. Trimming stripped 0 bases from V and 5 bases from J, with 4 bases between. The germline V gene has CDR1 SEHNR and CDR2 FQNEAQ (reference sequence). Comment on this clone: What it binds is unknown.

This chain links TRBV7-9 with TRBJ2-5; the D is unclear. This receptor was obtained from a young man in good health. Sequencing was performed on naive CD8+ T cells sorted from blood. This chain's CDR3 is CASSLAFETQYF. The CDR3 DNA is TGTGCCAGCAGCTTAGCGTTTGAGACCCAGTACTTC.